This is a list of T cell receptor beta chains from one sample in a study of cytomegalovirus exposure and HLA in healthy donors. Method: immunoSEQ multiplex PCR; TCRdb's copy keeps in-frame clones and lacks some. The sample lists about 130,000 clones, about nine tenths seen once, with about 2% in the top ten. The sequencing sample was made of PBMCs. Receptor source: a woman younger than 30 in good health and CMV-seronegative. CDR3s include the opening cysteine and the closing phenylalanine or tryptophan. D genes are given only for firm matches. Expanded clones are given a class, and other clones once, few, many or no size at all.

NA	TRBV9	TRBJ2-1	NA	CASSVGNVAYNEQFF	TGTGCCAGCAGCGTCGGGAATGTGGCCTACAATGAGCAGTTCTTC
NA	TRBV5-6	TRBJ2-7	NA	CASRSRRDIVYEQYF	TGTGCCAGCCGTTCTCGCAGGGACATAGTCTACGAGCAGTACTTC
NA	TRBV19	TRBJ1-2	few	CASSRGRIGYTF	TGTGCCAGTAGTAGGGGGCGAATAGGCTACACCTTC
TRBD1	TRBV19	TRBJ2-1	NA	CASRGGLSYNEQFF	TGTGCCAGTAGAGGGGGCCTCTCCTACAATGAGCAGTTCTTC
NA	TRBV19	TRBJ1-2	NA	CASSTTQGRGYTF	TGTGCCAGTAGTACCACACAGGGCCGGGGCTACACCTTC
TRBD1	TRBV6-5	TRBJ2-7	NA	CASSPDRGQGQYF	TGTGCCAGCAGCCCTGACAGGGGGCAGGGGCAGTACTTC
TRBD1	TRBV19	TRBJ1-2	NA	CASQTGETNYGYTF	TGTGCCAGCCAGACAGGGGAAACTAACTATGGCTACACCTTC
TRBD2	TRBV11-3	TRBJ2-7	NA	CASSPNSGSSYEQYF	TGTGCCAGCAGCCCAAATAGCGGGAGCTCCTACGAGCAGTACTTC
NA	TRBV11-3	TRBJ1-1	NA	CASSARHGAGDTEAFF	TGTGCCAGCAGCGCCCGTCACGGGGCGGGGGACACTGAAGCTTTCTTT
TRBD1	TRBV9	TRBJ1-1	NA	CASRAIGTGKDTEAFF	TGTGCCAGCAGAGCTATAGGGACAGGGAAGGACACTGAAGCTTTCTTT
NA	TRBV19	TRBJ2-1	NA	CASSIGPGLKRNEQFF	TGTGCCAGTAGTATAGGACCGGGACTCAAAAGGAATGAGCAGTTCTTC
TRBD1	TRBV5-1	TRBJ2-5	NA	CASAGTGGEETQYF	TGCGCCAGCGCCGGGACAGGGGGCGAAGAGACCCAGTACTTC
NA	TRBV28	TRBJ2-1	NA	CASKERGEQFF	TGTGCCAGCAAAGAGAGAGGGGAGCAGTTCTTC
TRBD1	TRBV5-1	TRBJ2-7	NA	CASSLDRVVVF	TGCGCCAGCAGCTTAGACAGGGTCGTGGTCTTC
NA	TRBV27	TRBJ1-4	NA	CASSFRITTNEKLFF	TGTGCCAGCAGTTTCAGAATTACAACTAATGAAAAACTGTTTTTT
NA	TRBV11-2	TRBJ1-2	NA	CASSLGQTYGYTF	TGTGCCAGCAGCTTAGGACAGACCTATGGCTACACCTTC
TRBD1	TRBV6-4	TRBJ1-2	NA	CASSNGQGPSYGYTF	TGTGCCAGCAGCAACGGACAGGGCCCCTCGTATGGCTACACCTTC
TRBD1	TRBV28	TRBJ2-1	NA	CASSSWDRGSNEQFF	TGTGCCAGCAGTTCGTGGGACAGGGGGTCTAATGAGCAGTTCTTC
TRBD1	TRBV19	TRBJ2-7	NA	CASSISKMRMGQRIF	TGTGCCAGTAGTATCTCGAAAATGAGGATGGGACAGCGTATCTTC
NA	TRBV7-9	TRBJ2-5	NA	CASLAVGGGTQETQYF	TGTGCCAGCCTGGCGGTGGGGGGAGGCACCCAAGAGACCCAGTACTTC
NA	TRBV5-1	TRBJ2-2	NA	CASSFSSPDTGELFF	TGCGCCAGCAGCTTTTCGTCCCCAGACACCGGGGAGCTGTTTTTT
TRBD1	TRBV9	TRBJ1-2	NA	CASSRDTGVYTF	TGTGCCAGCAGCCGAGATACAGGGGTGTACACCTTC
NA	TRBV11-2	TRBJ2-1	NA	CASSRVLLDNEQFF	TGTGCCAGCAGTCGTGTCCTCCTCGACAATGAGCAGTTCTTC
NA	TRBV21-1	TRBJ1-5	NA	CASSKNGQGTYQPQHF	TGTGCCAGCAGCAAAAATGGACAGGGGACCTATCAGCCCCAGCATTTT
NA	TRBV27	TRBJ2-7	few	CASSLGLSYEQYF	TGTGCCAGCAGTTTGGGACTCTCCTACGAGCAGTACTTC
TRBD2	TRBV5-4	TRBJ2-7	NA	CASSFGSRTSGSYEQYF	TGTGCCAGCAGCTTTGGTTCCCGGACTAGCGGGAGCTACGAGCAGTACTTC
NA	TRBV4-1	TRBJ2-1	NA	CASSQEGSAGSMSSYNEQFF	TGCGCCAGCAGCCAAGAAGGGTCTGCGGGGAGCATGAGCTCCTACAATGAGCAGTTCTTC
TRBD2	TRBV29-1	TRBJ2-7	NA	CSVDGSGSYEQYF	TGCAGCGTTGATGGTAGCGGGTCCTACGAGCAGTACTTC
TRBD1	TRBV27	TRBJ2-7	NA	CASRRYPGGSYEQYF	TGTGCCAGCCGACGGTATCCAGGGGGCTCCTACGAGCAGTACTTC
TRBD1	TRBV27	TRBJ1-4	NA	CASSRTGWDEKLFF	TGTGCCAGCTCTAGGACAGGGTGGGATGAAAAACTGTTTTTT
NA	TRBV27	TRBJ2-7	NA	CASSSRTSSWGYEQYF	TGTGCCAGCAGTTCCCGGACATCGTCTTGGGGCTACGAGCAGTACTTC
TRBD1	TRBV5-6	TRBJ2-1	NA	CASSLFQGALIGGEQFF	TGTGCCAGCAGCTTGTTCCAGGGGGCACTCATAGGAGGGGAGCAGTTCTTC
TRBD1	TRBV9	TRBJ1-2	NA	CASSVPRQGAGGYTF	TGTGCCAGCAGCGTTCCCAGACAGGGGGCTGGTGGCTACACCTTC
NA	TRBV4-1	TRBJ2-2	NA	CASSQDRENTGELFF	TGCGCCAGCAGCCAAGACAGGGAGAACACCGGGGAGCTGTTTTTT
NA	TRBV5-1	TRBJ2-1	NA	CASSFPSSEQFF	TGCGCCAGCAGCTTCCCTAGCAGTGAGCAGTTCTTC
NA	TRBV28	TRBJ2-2	NA	CASSLMADITGELFF	TGTGCCAGCAGTTTAATGGCAGACATCACCGGGGAGCTGTTTTTT
TRBD1	TRBV6-5	TRBJ1-4	NA	CASSSGQGARLFF	TGTGCCAGCAGTTCGGGACAGGGGGCGAGACTGTTTTTT
NA	TRBV6-1	TRBJ2-5	once	CASRDYGPEETQYF	TGTGCCAGCAGAGACTACGGACCGGAAGAGACCCAGTACTTC
TRBD2	TRBV27	TRBJ2-1	once	CASRAGGSLYNEQFF	TGTGCCAGCAGGGCGGGCGGGAGTTTATACAATGAGCAGTTCTTC
TRBD2	TRBV6-1	TRBJ2-1	NA	CASSEEGLAVYGMGYNEQFF	TGTGCCAGCAGTGAAGAGGGACTAGCGGTTTACGGGATGGGATACAATGAGCAGTTCTTC
NA	TRBV10-1	TRBJ1-1	NA	CASSESYGETEAFF	TGCGCCAGCAGTGAGTCGTATGGGGAGACTGAAGCTTTCTTT
NA	TRBV10-2	TRBJ2-3	NA	CASSESHGGTDTQYF	TGCGCCAGCAGTGAGTCACATGGTGGCACAGATACGCAGTATTTT
TRBD2	TRBV7-6	TRBJ2-7	NA	CASSQGLAGGPEQYF	TGTGCCAGCAGCCAAGGACTAGCGGGAGGTCCTGAGCAGTACTTC
NA	TRBV4-2	TRBJ2-2	few	CASSQDLANTGELFF	TGTGCCAGCAGCCAAGACCTAGCTAACACCGGGGAGCTGTTTTTT
TRBD1	TRBV28	TRBJ2-7	few	CATRTGLSYEQYF	TGTGCCACCCGGACAGGGCTTTCCTACGAGCAGTACTTC
TRBD1	TRBV11-3	TRBJ2-5	NA	CASSLGDSQETQYF	TGTGCCAGCAGCTTAGGGGACAGTCAAGAGACCCAGTACTTC
NA	TRBV5-6	TRBJ2-7	once	CASSLPPYEQYF	TGTGCCAGCAGCCTACCTCCCTACGAGCAGTACTTC
NA	TRBV7-9	TRBJ1-2	NA	CASSLEGNSYGYTF	TGTGCCAGCAGCTTAGAGGGGAACTCGTATGGCTACACCTTC
TRBD1	TRBV5-1	TRBJ2-7	NA	CASSLWTGGNYEQYF	TGCGCCAGCAGCCTCTGGACAGGGGGCAACTACGAGCAGTACTTC
NA	TRBV2	TRBJ2-7	NA	CASSDGPGGNYEQYF	TGTGCCAGCAGTGATGGGCCGGGGGGCAACTACGAGCAGTACTTC
TRBD2	TRBV29-1	TRBJ2-2	NA	CSARLAGGPRVNTGELFF	TGCAGCGCCCGACTAGCGGGAGGGCCCCGTGTTAACACCGGGGAGCTGTTTTTT
NA	TRBV2	TRBJ1-5	NA	CASSDLKDSFNQPQHF	TGTGCCAGCAGCGATCTAAAGGACAGCTTCAATCAGCCCCAGCATTTT
NA	TRBV5-1	TRBJ2-1	NA	CASSLVADSYNEQFF	TGCGCCAGCAGCTTGGTTGCGGACTCCTACAATGAGCAGTTCTTC
TRBD1	TRBV4-2	TRBJ1-2	NA	CASSQVTGTGVYGYTF	TGTGCCAGCAGCCAAGTCACCGGGACAGGGGTCTATGGCTACACCTTC